The 32 T cell receptor beta chains below were found in one sample sequenced in a study of OX40 agonist ivuxolimab in advanced cancers. The library was obtained by the immunoSEQ multiplex PCR assay. Imported from immuneACCESS, the table was reduced by TCRdb to in-frame sequences with V and J called. These copies leave out some clones; in studies compared against another copy, an unresolved V gene accounts for under half, and the cause of the remainder is not known. The sample data list some 98,000 clones, and 80% to 90% of these were observed just once. The ten largest clones capture under 0.35% of the sample. Sequencing used CD4+ or CD8+ T cells sorted from blood, obtained in a trial of the OX40 agonist ivuxolimab. Source of these receptors: an adult with an advanced solid tumor such as melanoma, head and neck, liver or kidney cancer.

The J gene is TRBJ2-7, the V gene TRBV7-9; D gene uncertain. The V and J ends lost 4 bases and 2 bases respectively, with 3 bases between them. Germline loops: CDR1 SEHNR, CDR2 FQNEAQ (reference sequence). This CDR3 has 11 amino acids. The CDR3 DNA follows: TGTGCCAGCAGCTCGGCCTACGAGCAGTACTTC. Encoded protein: CASSSAYEQYF.

The V call is TRBV6-6, the J call TRBJ2-7, with 9 bases fitting TRBD1. This CDR3 spans 14 amino acids. The V gene end was trimmed by 6 bases and the J gene end by 2 bases; junction bases not matched to a gene: 5. CDR1 is MNHNY, CDR2 SVGAGI, per germline (reference sequence). The CDR3 region has the DNA TGTGCCAGCAGACCGGGACAGGGAACCTACGAGCAGTACTTC. Residues: CASRPGQGTYEQYF.

The rearrangement links TRBV6-5 to TRBJ1-1; D gene ambiguous. CDR1 is MNHEY, CDR2 SVGAGI, per germline. This CDR3 has 14 residues. V was shortened by 5 bases and J by 7 bases, with 17 bases between the two germline ends. CDR3 protein: CASSPTPGRIEAFF. The CDR3, as DNA: TGTGCCAGCAGTCCTACCCCTGGCAGAATTGAAGCTTTCTTT.

The chain combines TRBV14 with TRBJ2-3, with a tentative D call TRBD1 (5 bases). Germline V CDR1 and CDR2: SGHDN, FVKESK. Trimming removed 1 base at V and 4 bases at J, with 9 bases between. The CDR3 is 14 residues long. CDR3 in amino acids: CASSQGSRADTQYF. DNA of the CDR3: TGTGCCAGCAGCCAAGGGTCCAGGGCAGATACGCAGTATTTT.

This chain links TRBV5-6 with TRBJ1-1; TRBD1 agrees at 9 bases. Trimming at V came to 2 bases and at J to 4 bases, leaving 3 bases not matched to a gene. The CDR3 length is 14 residues. Germline CDR1 and CDR2: SGHDT and YYEEEE. This chain's CDR3 is CASSFRTGVTEAFF. The CDR3 nucleotides read TGTGCCAGCAGCTTCCGGACAGGGGTCACTGAAGCTTTCTTT.

This chain uses TRBV7-2 with TRBJ2-1; 9 nucleotides align to TRBD2. J was trimmed by 3 bases and V by 3 bases; bases with no gene match: 3. Looked up from germline, CDR1 is SGHTA and CDR2 is FQGNSA. The CDR3 totals 15 residues. The CDR3, as DNA: TGTGCCAGCAGCTTGGGTAGCGGGGGCTACAATGAGCAGTTCTTC. Its translation is CASSLGSGGYNEQFF.

In this sample, this clone turned up a few times. DNA of the CDR3: TGTGCCAGCTCACCGGTGGGGGTTCGCGGCAATCAGCCCCAGCATTTT. Translation: CASSPVGVRGNQPQHF. The V call is TRBV18, the J call TRBJ1-5, with a possible D match to TRBD1 (5 bases). The V end lost 3 bases, the J end lost 2 bases, and 14 bases lay between the germline ends. Germline CDR1 is KGHSH and CDR2 is LQKENI. The CDR3 is made up of 16 amino acids.

The rearrangement joins TRBV4-3 to TRBJ2-7, with D possibly TRBD1 on 5 matching bases. CDR3 size: 13 residues. The germline V gene has CDR1 LGHNA and CDR2 YSLEER. Trimming pared 0 bases from V and 6 bases from J, leaving 9 bases between. CDR3 region: CASSQDTRGEQYF. The CDR3 DNA is TGCGCCAGCAGCCAAGATACAAGGGGCGAGCAGTACTTC.

This clone appeared a few times. The chain uses TRBV10-3 and TRBJ2-7; a possible D gene is TRBD1 (5 bases). CDR1 and CDR2 from the germline V gene are ENHRY and SYGVKD. The CDR3 length is 14 residues. With 6 bases removed from V and 0 bases from J, the gap between germline ends came to 12 bases. CDR3 DNA: TGTGCCATCAGGGAGACAGCCAACTCCTACGAGCAGTACTTC. This translates into CAIRETANSYEQYF.

The genes are TRBV19 and TRBJ1-5; D is undetermined. The CDR3 totals 13 residues. The germline V gene encodes CDR1 LNHDA and CDR2 SQIVND (reference sequence). V gave up 11 bases and J gave up 3 bases, with 14 bases separating them. DNA of the CDR3: TGTGCCGCGTCGGAGGGAATCAATCAGCCCCAGCATTTT. Translated, it gives CAASEGINQPQHF.

The chain uses TRBV5-5 and TRBJ1-2; D uncertain. The CDR3 runs 14 residues. Germline values: CDR1 SGHKS, CDR2 YYEKEE (reference sequence). Trimming stripped 4 bases from V and 2 bases from J, with 12 bases between. This CDR3 is CASSPPTGNYGYTF. The CDR3 bases are TGTGCCAGCAGCCCCCCGACGGGGAACTATGGCTACACCTTC.

The J gene is TRBJ1-6, the V gene TRBV7-2; D is perhaps TRBD1 (6 bases). Germline CDR1 is SGHTA and CDR2 is FQGNSA. The V and J ends lost 1 base and 7 bases respectively, with 17 bases between them. This CDR3 comprises 17 residues. In nucleotides, the CDR3 is TGTGCCAGCAGCTTAGGTGCGGGGGGCCGTTGGAATTCACCCCTCCACTTT. It specifies CASSLGAGGRWNSPLHF.

V is TRBV7-8 and J is TRBJ1-2; 8 bases align to TRBD1. Per the germline V gene, CDR1 is SGHVS and CDR2 is FQNEAQ. The CDR3 is made up of 15 amino acids. J was trimmed by 8 bases and V by 1 base; bases with no gene match: 9. The CDR3 protein is CASSLDPGQALGYTF. CDR3 nucleotide sequence: TGTGCCAGCAGCTTAGATCCGGGACAGGCTTTGGGCTACACCTTC.

The chain joins TRBV4-3 to TRBJ2-4; 11 bases line up with TRBD2. The germline V gene encodes CDR1 LGHNA and CDR2 YSLEER. V was clipped by 0 bases and J by 0 bases; unmatched bases: 7. The CDR3 consists of 19 residues. The CDR3 protein is CASSQEGLAGGLAKNIQYF. In DNA, the CDR3 is TGCGCCAGCAGCCAAGAAGGGCTAGCGGGGGGCCTAGCCAAAAACATTCAGTACTTC.

The V gene is TRBV15, the J gene TRBJ2-1; no reliable D call. V dropped 1 base and J dropped 7 bases, with 14 bases sitting between them. Germline loops: CDR1 LNHNV, CDR2 YYDKDF (reference sequence). The CDR3 contains 15 residues. The CDR3 DNA reads as TGTGCCACCAGCAGAGTTAGGACGGTTGGGAATGAGCAGTTCTTC. This encodes CATSRVRTVGNEQFF.

This clone was detected only once. The V and J genes are TRBV11-2 and TRBJ1-1; TRBD1 is a possible D gene (6 bases). The V gene's germline CDR1 is SGHAT and CDR2 FQNNGV. The CDR3 covers 14 residues. V was trimmed by 0 bases and J by 10 bases, leaving 15 bases between them. CDR3 protein: CASSLDRQVVRAFF. The CDR3 DNA follows: TGTGCCAGCAGCTTAGATAGACAGGTTGTACGAGCTTTCTTT.

The chain employs TRBV21-1 and TRBJ1-2. TRBV21-1 is labeled a pseudogene. The CDR3 totals 17 residues. In DNA form, the CDR3 reads TGTGCCAGCAGCAAAGCTCTGACAGGACTAGGAGACTATGGCTACACCTTC. This gives the protein CASSKALTGLGDYGYTF.

With respect to this clone: One junction end disagrees with the germline gene, perhaps due to a read error. The V and J genes are TRBV27 and TRBJ2-7; 10 bases line up with TRBD1. CDR1 is MNHEY, CDR2 SMNVEV, per germline (reference sequence). The CDR3 has 15 amino acids. The CDR3 sequence is CASSRAGQGTYGQYF. In nucleotides, the CDR3 is TGTGCCAGCAGTCGGGCGGGACAGGGGACTTACGGGCAGTACTTC.

The gene calls are TRBV4-2 and TRBJ1-1, with no clear D. CDR1 LGHNA and CDR2 YNFKEQ come from the germline V gene. Deletions cut 1 base from V and 2 bases from J, with 14 bases between. This CDR3 has 16 residues. The CDR3 loop reads CASSQGRAAANTEAFF. The DNA of the CDR3 is TGTGCCAGCAGCCAAGGGAGGGCGGCTGCAAACACTGAAGCTTTCTTT.

The chain is built from TRBV25-1 and TRBJ1-5, with TRBD1 as a possible D gene (6 bases). The CDR3 has 17 amino acids. CDR1 MGHDK and CDR2 SYGVNS come from the germline V gene. Trimming stripped 7 bases from V and 6 bases from J, with 25 bases between. CDR3 sequence reads: CASKSLRHRVVSQPQHF. CDR3 nucleotide sequence: TGTGCCAGCAAAAGCCTAAGGCACAGGGTAGTTAGTCAGCCCCAGCATTTT. Full variable domain (rest looked up from reference TRBV25-1 and TRBJ1-5): EADIYQTPRYLVIGTGKKITLECSQTMGHDKMYWYQQDPGMELHLIHYSYGVNSTEKGDLSSESTVSRIRTEHFPLTLESARPSHTSQYLCASKSLRHRVVSQPQHFGDGTRLSIL.

The chain uses TRBV29-1 and TRBJ2-7; 10 bases are a match to TRBD1. CDR1 is SQVTM and CDR2 is ANQGSEA in the germline V gene. The CDR3 runs 12 residues. V lost 7 bases, J lost 4 bases, and 4 bases stayed unmatched. As DNA, the CDR3 is TGCAGCGGGCGGGGACAGGGGTACGAGCAGTACTTC. This translates into CSGRGQGYEQYF.

Here the CDR3 reads CASSFLGERYEQYF. The CDR3 nucleotides are TGTGCCAGCAGTTTCTTAGGGGAACGGTACGAGCAGTACTTC. V usage is TRBV28 and J usage is TRBJ2-7; a possible D gene is TRBD1 (5 bases). V lost 3 bases and J lost 4, with 13 bases in between. The germline V gene has CDR1 MDHEN and CDR2 SYDVKM. The CDR3 contains 14 residues.

The chain links TRBV5-4 to TRBJ1-2; a weak D match, TRBD1 (6 bases). Trimming pared 2 bases from V and 6 bases from J, leaving 14 bases between. The CDR3 length is 14 residues. Germline V CDR1 and CDR2: SGHNT, YYREEE (reference sequence). This chain's CDR3 is CASSFGQNFDGYTF. CDR3 nucleotide sequence: TGTGCCAGCAGCTTCGGACAGAACTTCGATGGCTACACCTTC.

This chain joins TRBV12-5 and TRBJ2-3; 16 positions agree with TRBD2. Germline V gene lookup returns CDR1 LGHNT and CDR2 FRNRAP. The CDR3 has 20 residues. J was trimmed by 1 base and V by 4 bases; bases with no gene match: 11. The CDR3 nucleotides are TGTGCTAGTGGTTCGGGACTAGCGGGGGGGCTAGGGCGCGGCACAGATACGCAGTATTTT. Its protein product is CASGSGLAGGLGRGTDTQYF. Together with reference TRBV12-5 and TRBJ2-3, the CDR3 gives the full variable domain: DARVTQTPRHKVTEMGQEVTMRCQPILGHNTVFWYRQTMMQGLELLAYFRNRAPLDDSGMPKDRFSAEMPDATLATLKIQPSEPRDSAVYFCASGSGLAGGLGRGTDTQYFGPGTRLTVL.

The chain combines TRBV6-1 with TRBJ2-1; D is unclear. V was pared by 5 bases and J by 9 bases, with 11 bases between. The CDR3 is 12 residues long. Germline loops: CDR1 MNHNS, CDR2 SASEGT. The CDR3 sequence: CASSPLWREQFF. The CDR3, as DNA: TGTGCCAGCAGTCCCCTCTGGCGTGAGCAGTTCTTC.

The chain combines TRBV28 with TRBJ1-3; no clear D. The V gene's germline CDR1 is MDHEN and CDR2 SYDVKM. Trimming took off 6 bases at V and 0 bases at J, with 6 bases between the two ends. The CDR3 runs 13 residues. CDR3 nucleotide sequence: TGTGCCAGCAGAGTGAGCTCTGGAAACACCATATATTTT. This codes for CASRVSSGNTIYF.

The V and J genes are TRBV4-1 and TRBJ1-2; unclear D gene. CDR1 is MGHRA and CDR2 is YSYEKL in the germline V gene. The CDR3 contains 13 residues. Trimming stripped 0 bases from V and 8 bases from J, with 10 bases between. The CDR3 spells CASSQDLVGGYTF. CDR3 in DNA: TGCGCCAGCAGCCAAGATCTGGTTGGCGGCTACACCTTC.

CDR3: CASSPIGGGYEQYF. The CDR3 coding sequence is TGTGCCAGCTCCCCAATCGGTGGGGGCTACGAGCAGTACTTC. This rearrangement joins TRBV18 to TRBJ2-7, with D perhaps matching TRBD1 or TRBD2 (5 bases each). Germline lookup yields CDR1 KGHSH and CDR2 LQKENI. The CDR3 runs 14 residues. V was pared by 6 bases and J by 3 bases, with 15 bases between.

The chain employs TRBV6-5 and TRBJ2-2, with D unresolved. The CDR3 consists of 14 residues. V lost 8 bases and J 0 bases, leaving 10 bases between the germline ends. The germline V gene has CDR1 MNHEY and CDR2 SVGAGI. DNA for the CDR3: TGTGCCAGCCGACTGAAAGCGAACACCGGGGAGCTGTTTTTT. Translating gives CASRLKANTGELFF.

The rearrangement uses TRBV6-1 and TRBJ2-7; D may be TRBD1 (8 bases). Germline V CDR1 and CDR2: MNHNS, SASEGT. V lost 2 bases and J lost 3, with 11 bases in between. This CDR3 contains 14 residues. CDR3 in DNA: TGTGCCAGCAGTGAAACAGGGGGGGACTACGAGCAGTACTTC. Translated, it gives CASSETGGDYEQYF.

The chain recombines TRBV7-9 with TRBJ2-1, with D possibly being TRBD2 (5 bases). CDR1 SEHNR and CDR2 FQNEAQ come from the germline V gene (reference sequence). The CDR3 runs 15 residues. The ends were cut back, 5 bases at V and 4 bases at J, with 15 bases in the middle. The CDR3 reads CASSPQRAGYNEQFF. The CDR3 DNA sequence: TGTGCCAGCAGCCCCCAGAGGGCTGGGTACAATGAGCAGTTCTTC.

This clone was detected only once. This chain connects TRBV4-3 to TRBJ2-1; TRBD2 matches at 8 bases. Trimming at V came to 6 bases and at J to 7 bases, leaving 20 bases not matched to a gene. The CDR3 has 18 residues. Germline-derived CDR1 and CDR2 are LGHNA and YSLEER. CDR3 sequence: CASSRGLAPLQVGNEQFF. CDR3 nucleotide sequence: TGCGCCAGCAGTCGCGGACTAGCCCCCCTACAAGTAGGTAATGAGCAGTTCTTC.